These 26 T cell receptor beta chains originate from one sample sequenced in a study of T cells in women clearing cervical HPV infection. Sequenced by immunoSEQ multiplex PCR; TCRdb stores in-frame clones only, minus some. In all, the sample yields about 32,000 clones. The source material was blood buffy coat. All receptors come from a woman aged 18-69 years with a cervical HPV16 infection that either progressed to CIN3+ or cleared (not recorded which).

Turning to this clone: From the germline J gene comes the end of the CDR3, since the read stops 3 residues before it. This rearrangement joins TRBV7-9 to TRBJ1-1, with D possibly matching TRBD1 (6 bases). CDR1 is SEHNR and CDR2 is FQNEAQ in the germline V gene (reference sequence). The CDR3 spans 15 residues. CDR3 amino acids: CASSLATGGQLTAFF. The sequenced part of the CDR3 DNA is TGTGCCAGCAGCTTAGCAACGGGGGGGCAGTTGACA.

The CDR3 region is CASSYRPSGGYEQYF. The CDR3 DNA, read in part, is TGTGCCAGCAGTTACAGGCCTAGCGGGGGATACGAG. The rearrangement joins TRBV6-2 or TRBV6-3 to TRBJ2-7; 10 nucleotides align to TRBD2. Read sequence stops 3 residues before the CDR3 end, and the germline J gene provides the missing end. The CDR3 extends over 15 amino acids. V was pared by 2 bases and J by 4 bases, with 5 bases of the junction left unmatched. The V gene's germline CDR1 is MNHEY and CDR2 SVGEGT.

As for this clone: The observed sequence ends 3 residues before the CDR3 terminus, with the missing tail filled in from the germline J gene. The chain couples TRBV18 to TRBJ2-3; TRBD2 matches 7 bases. Germline V lookup: CDR1 KGHSH, CDR2 LQKENI. The CDR3 runs 13 residues. This chain's CDR3 is CASSPGEGQPQYF. The sequenced part of the CDR3 DNA is TGTGCCAGCTCACCAGGGGAGGGGCAGCCG.

Points on this clone: From the germline J gene comes the end of the CDR3, since the read stops 3 residues before it. The chain links TRBV5-1 to TRBJ2-1; TRBD2 aligns across 13 bases. The CDR3 length is 20 residues. V was pared by 4 bases and J by 0 bases, with 13 bases of the junction left unmatched. CDR1 is SGHRS and CDR2 is YFSETQ in the germline V gene. The CDR3 bases that were read are TGCGCCAGCAGCACCGGACTAGCGGGAGTAACCCCCAGCTCCTACAATGAG. Translation gives CASSTGLAGVTPSSYNE. The CDR3, in full, reads CASSTGLAGVTPSSYNEQFF.

On this clone itself: The DNA ends 3 residues before the CDR3 does, and the rest of the CDR3 is filled in from the germline J gene. This chain uses TRBV6-2 or TRBV6-3 with TRBJ2-3; unclear D gene. This CDR3 comprises 15 residues. Germline V gene sequence: CDR1 MNHEY, CDR2 SVGEGT. Partial CDR3 DNA: TGTGCCAGCAGTTACCCTCAGCGCGAGCAAGAGACG. This translates into CASSYPQREQET. The entire CDR3 reads CASSYPQREQETQYF.

About this clone itself: The CDR3 end is not reached by the read, which stops 3 residues before it; the germline J gene fills it in. This same CDR3 is encoded by further DNA sequences in the sample. The chain recombines TRBV18 with TRBJ2-1; 10 bases are shared with TRBD1. Germline V lookup: CDR1 KGHSH, CDR2 LQKENI. CDR3 length: 16 residues. J was trimmed by 8 bases and V by 4 bases; bases with no gene match: 11. The sequenced part of the CDR3 DNA is TGTGCCAGCTCACTACCTCCGGGACAGGGGAGCGATGAG. Residues: CASSLPPGQGSDE. The CDR3, in full, reads CASSLPPGQGSDEQFF.

Details on this clone: The read falls 3 residues short of the CDR3 end, and the missing part is taken from the germline J gene. The chain carries TRBV10-1 and TRBJ2-2; weak D call: TRBD1 (6 bases). In germline, CDR1 is WNHNN, CDR2 SYGVQD (reference sequence). This CDR3 spans 14 amino acids. The CDR3 reads CASSDEQGEEKLFF. The DNA read from the CDR3 is TGCGCCAGCAGTGATGAACAGGGCGAAGAAAAG.

Regarding this clone: The observed sequence ends 3 residues before the CDR3 terminus, with the missing tail filled in from the germline J gene. This rearrangement joins TRBV30 to TRBJ1-2; no clear D gene. The germline V gene has CDR1 GTSNPN and CDR2 SVGIG (reference sequence). The germline V and J ends were trimmed by 4 bases and 2 bases, with 8 bases remaining between them. The CDR3 has 12 residues. The CDR3 bases that were read are TGTGCCTGGACCGAGGTGAACTATGGC. Protein: CAWTEVNYG. The whole CDR3 protein reads CAWTEVNYGYTF.

CDR3 DNA, as far as it was read: TGTGCCAGTAGTACGGGGACATTTGTTGGC. As protein: CASSTGTFVG. The whole CDR3 reads CASSTGTFVGYTF. The V and J genes are TRBV19 and TRBJ1-2; tentative D call: TRBD1 (6 bases). Sequencing ends 3 residues short of the CDR3 end; the germline J gene provides the rest. Germline CDR1 is LNHDA and CDR2 is SQIVND (reference sequence). V was cut by 4 bases and J by 7 bases, with 13 bases left in between. The CDR3 length is 13 residues.

Regarding this clone: The CDR3 is cut off 3 residues early in the read; its end comes from the germline J gene. The chain links TRBV6-2 or TRBV6-3 to TRBJ1-2; a weak D match, TRBD1 (5 bases). The CDR3 consists of 12 residues. The V gene's germline CDR1 is MNHEY and CDR2 SVGEGT. The CDR3 is CASSPPGRGYTF. Incomplete CDR3 DNA: TGTGCCAGCAGCCCACCAGGGAGGGGC.

In regard to this clone: The CDR3 extends 3 residues past the end of the read, so its final part is completed from the germline J gene. The rearrangement links TRBV30 to TRBJ2-1, with D tentatively TRBD2 (6 bases). V was cut by 6 bases and J by 6 bases, with 15 bases left in between. This CDR3 has 13 residues. Germline values: CDR1 GTSNPN, CDR2 SVGIG (reference sequence). The CDR3 loop is CACSSGTVNEQFF. Partial CDR3 DNA: TGTGCCTGTTCGTCCGGGACTGTCAATGAG.

As to this clone: The read ends 3 residues early relative to the CDR3; the germline J gene fills the gap. J is TRBJ2-5 and V is TRBV13; the D gene is possibly TRBD1 (7 bases). V was trimmed by 3 bases and J by 3 bases, leaving 14 bases between them. CDR3 length: 15 amino acids. Germline lookup yields CDR1 PRHDT and CDR2 FYEKMQ (reference sequence). The chain's CDR3 is CASSFEGGTEETQYF. The covered CDR3 bases are TGTGCCAGCAGCTTTGAAGGCGGGACAGAAGAGACC.

A note on this clone: The missing CDR3 end, 3 residues past where the read stops, is filled in from the germline J gene. This chain joins TRBV9 and TRBJ2-1, with TRBD1 matching over 8 bases. Trimming cost V 4 bases and J 6 bases; bases outside gene matches: 12. The CDR3 sequence is 16 residues long. The germline V gene encodes CDR1 SGDLS and CDR2 YYNGEE. CDR3 region: CASSLPGTGASNEQFF. The CDR3 DNA, read in part, is TGTGCCAGCAGCCTCCCCGGGACAGGCGCTAGCAATGAG. Based on the CDR3 plus reference TRBV9 and TRBJ2-1, the full variable domain is DSGVTQTPKHLITATGQRVTLRCSPRSGDLSVYWYQQSLDQGLQFLIQYYNGEERAKGNILERFSAQQFPDLHSELNLSSLELGDSALYFCASSLPGTGASNEQFFGPGTRLTVL.

With respect to this clone: The CDR3 end lies 3 residues beyond the end of the read and is filled in from the germline J gene. The chain combines TRBV19 with TRBJ2-2; the D is unclear. Germline V lookup: CDR1 LNHDA, CDR2 SQIVND (reference sequence). Trimming pared 9 bases from V and 4 bases from J, leaving 27 bases between. The CDR3 consists of 18 residues. CDR3 sequence: CARITWSGSANSTGELFF. The CDR3 bases that were read are TGTGCCAGGATAACGTGGTCCGGGTCAGCGAATAGCACCGGGGAG.

CDR3 bases read: TGTGCCATCAGGACCCGGAGTAGCGGGTCCTACAATGAG. Translated: CAIRTRSSGSYNE. The full-length CDR3 reads as CAIRTRSSGSYNEQFF. This rearrangement joins TRBV10-3 to TRBJ2-1, with 7 bases that match TRBD2. The read is 3 residues too short to cover the CDR3 end, so that end is filled in from the germline J gene. The CDR3 is made up of 16 amino acids. J gave up 1 base and V 6 bases, and 9 bases lay outside the gene matches. Germline V gene sequence: CDR1 ENHRY, CDR2 SYGVKD.

Points on this clone: From the germline J gene comes the end of the CDR3, since the read stops 3 residues before it. This rearrangement joins TRBV7-9 to TRBJ1-2, with D perhaps matching TRBD1 (5 bases). Looked up from germline, CDR1 is SEHNR and CDR2 is FQNEAQ (reference sequence). The CDR3 extends over 15 amino acids. CDR3 sequence: CASSLSRVITDTYTF. CDR3 DNA (partial): TGTGCCAGCAGCTTGAGCAGGGTAATCACAGATACC.

As to this clone: The CDR3 goes on 3 residues after the read ends, and that part is filled in from the germline J gene. This chain joins TRBV18 and TRBJ1-1, with 7 bases matching TRBD1. This CDR3 contains 16 residues. J lost 0 bases, V lost 2 bases, and 6 bases had no gene match. CDR1 is KGHSH and CDR2 is LQKENI in the germline V gene. Partial CDR3 DNA: TGTGCCAGCTCACCAAGGGACAGCATCATGAACACTGAA. Protein sequence: CASSPRDSIMNTE. The full-length CDR3 reads as CASSPRDSIMNTEAFF. Full variable domain (outside the CDR3, taken from reference TRBV18 and TRBJ1-1): NAGVMQNPRHLVRRRGQEARLRCSPMKGHSHVYWYRQLPEEGLKFMVYLQKENIIDESGMPKERFSAEFPKEGPSILRIQQVVRGDSAAYFCASSPRDSIMNTEAFFGQGTRLTVV.

Regarding this clone: The germline gene is not matched at one end of the junction; a read error may be the cause. The read gets to within 3 residues of the CDR3 end, and the germline J gene fills in the rest. Other nucleotide sequences from this sample produce the same CDR3. The chain is built from TRBV29-1 and TRBJ1-3, with 10 bases fitting TRBD1. The CDR3 loop spans 14 amino acids. The V gene's germline CDR1 is SQVTM and CDR2 ANQGSEA. CDR3 residues: CSARDRGQGNTIYF. The CDR3 bases that were read are TGCAGCGCCCGAGACAGGGGGCAAGGAAACACT.

With respect to this clone: The CDR3 is cut off 3 residues early in the read; its end comes from the germline J gene. V is TRBV5-1 and J is TRBJ2-1; D perhaps matches TRBD1 (6 bases). Between the trimmed V and J ends, which lost 2 bases and 3 bases, there was a span of 9 bases. Germline assignment: CDR1 SGHRS and CDR2 YFSETQ. The CDR3 extends over 14 amino acids. The CDR3 sequence is CASSFGGDYNEQFF. The DNA read from the CDR3 is TGCGCCAGCAGCTTTGGGGGCGACTACAATGAG.

As concerns this clone: The sequenced fragment ends 3 residues before the CDR3 boundary, so the rest is inferred from the germline J gene. The chain is built from TRBV6-2 or TRBV6-3 and TRBJ2-1; a possible D gene is TRBD1 (6 bases). CDR3 size: 14 residues. Germline CDR1 is MNHEY and CDR2 is SVGEGT. The V gene lost 2 bases and the J gene lost 4 bases, with 9 bases spanning the gap. The CDR3 loop is CASSYRTDYNEQFF. Incomplete CDR3 DNA: TGTGCCAGCAGTTACCGGACAGATTACAATGAG.

To note about this clone: With the read ending 3 residues before the CDR3 end, the germline J gene is used to fill in that end. This chain joins TRBV11-2 and TRBJ1-2, with D possibly matching TRBD1 (6 bases). The germline gives CDR1 SGHAT, CDR2 FQNNGV. The CDR3 length is 13 residues. V lost 5 bases, J lost 2 bases, and 9 bases lay in between. This chain's CDR3 is CASSADSNYGYTF. The sequenced CDR3 bases are TGTGCCAGCAGCGCGGACAGCAACTATGGC. Full variable domain (rest looked up from reference TRBV11-2 and TRBJ1-2): EAGVAQSPRYKIIEKRQSVAFWCNPISGHATLYWYQQILGQGPKLLIQFQNNGVVDDSQLPKDRFSAERLKGVDSTLKIQPAKLEDSAVYLCASSADSNYGYTFGSGTRLTVV.

For this clone: Read data end 3 residues before the CDR3 end; the end is taken from the germline J gene. The J gene is TRBJ1-5, the V gene TRBV7-9; weak D call: TRBD1 (5 bases). V lost 5 bases and J lost 0, with 11 bases in between. The CDR3 extends over 15 amino acids. Germline V gene lookup returns CDR1 SEHNR and CDR2 FQNEAQ (reference sequence). The CDR3 is CASSREGSSNQPQHF. CDR3 DNA, as far as it was read: TGTGCCAGCAGCCGAGAGGGGAGTAGCAATCAGCCC.

Concerning this clone itself: Read sequence stops 3 residues before the CDR3 end, and the germline J gene provides the missing end. The rearrangement joins TRBV30 to TRBJ1-2; no clear D. Germline V lookup: CDR1 GTSNPN, CDR2 SVGIG (reference sequence). The CDR3 runs to 11 residues. The CDR3 loop reads CAWSVSDTYTF. The part of the CDR3 DNA that was read is TGTGCCTGGAGTGTATCAGATACC.

A remark on this clone: The junction differs from germline at one of its ends, possibly a read error. The CDR3 goes on 3 residues after the read ends, and that part is filled in from the germline J gene. The sample has other DNA sequences that encode this CDR3 too. This chain connects TRBV30 to TRBJ1-3; D is possibly TRBD1 (5 bases). This CDR3 has 14 residues. CDR1 is GTSNPN and CDR2 is SVGIG in the germline V gene (reference sequence). The covered CDR3 bases are TGTGCCTGGAGTCCTGGACATGCCGGAAACACA. It encodes CAWSPGHAGNT. The CDR3 in full is CAWSPGHAGNTIYF.

A remark on this clone: The DNA ends 3 residues before the CDR3 does, and the rest of the CDR3 is filled in from the germline J gene. This rearrangement joins TRBV5-6 to TRBJ1-1, with TRBD1 matching over 7 bases. This CDR3 has 15 residues. The V gene end was trimmed by 4 bases and the J gene end by 6 bases; junction bases not matched to a gene: 12. Germline assignment: CDR1 SGHDT and CDR2 YYEEEE. The DNA read from the CDR3 is TGTGCCAGCAGCGTTAAGGGGGCGACGGTCGCTGAA. Protein sequence: CASSVKGATVAE. The full CDR3 protein reads CASSVKGATVAEAFF.

On this clone itself: Read sequence stops 3 residues before the CDR3 end, and the germline J gene provides the missing end. This chain links TRBV27 with TRBJ1-5; TRBD1 matches 7 bases. V trimming: 6 bases; J trimming: 0 bases; junction bases outside the gene matches: 5. This CDR3 has 15 residues. Looked up from germline, CDR1 is MNHEY and CDR2 is SMNVEV (reference sequence). CDR3 DNA, as far as it was read: TGTGCCAGCAGACAGGGGACCTTTAGCAATCAGCCC. It codes for CASRQGTFSNQP. The whole CDR3 reads CASRQGTFSNQPQHF.